These 22 T cell receptor beta chains originate from one sample sequenced in a study of blood T cells in healthy people across ages. The use of a sample-barcoded 5' primer and a J-beta primer mix characterized a second PCR of roughly 7 to 11 cycles. TCRdb reanalysed the 5' RACE reads using MiXCR and keeps one entry per CDR3 protein. The table shows 800,000 or so distinct CDR3 sequences, with less than 60% occurring only once. The sequencing sample was made of blood. The receptors come from a man at least 80 years old in good health.

The chain employs TRBV7-2 and TRBJ2-3; TRBD1 matches 9 bases. There are 15 residues in the CDR3. Per the germline V gene, CDR1 is SGHTA and CDR2 is FQGNSA. V shed 2 bases and J 7 bases; nucleotides not matched to a gene: 7. This chain's CDR3 is CASSLTGQGMNTQYF. As DNA, the CDR3 is TGTGCCAGCAGCTTAACGGGACAGGGAATGAATACGCAGTATTTT.

This chain links TRBV7-9 with TRBJ2-2, with unresolved D. The CDR3 runs 14 residues. From germline, CDR1 is SEHNR and CDR2 FQNEAQ (reference sequence). Trimming left V 3 bases short and J 0 bases short, with 5 bases between. The DNA for the CDR3 is TGTGCCAGCAGCTTCCTAGCGAACACCGGGGAGCTGTTTTTT. This translates into CASSFLANTGELFF.

The chain uses TRBV6-6 and TRBJ2-5, with 7 positions matching TRBD2. Germline CDR1 and CDR2: MNHNY and SVGAGI (reference sequence). Trimming at V came to 8 bases and at J to 5 bases, leaving 8 bases not matched to a gene. The CDR3 totals 13 residues. CDR3 amino acids: CASDRGSGETQYF. Here the CDR3 DNA reads TGTGCCAGCGACCGCGGGAGCGGCGAGACCCAGTACTTC.

The CDR3 DNA sequence: TGCAGCGTCGGACAGGGCGGAGAGCCCCAGCATTTT. It yields the protein CSVGQGGEPQHF. The chain uses TRBV29-1 and TRBJ1-5; TRBD1 aligns across 8 bases. The germline V gene has CDR1 SQVTM and CDR2 ANQGSEA. The CDR3 has 12 residues. The J segment lost 8 bases and the V segment lost 6 bases, leaving 6 bases of the junction unmatched.

Only a few counts were recorded for this clonotype. The chain carries TRBV7-9 and TRBJ2-6; 11 bases fit TRBD2. CDR3 size: 18 residues. J was trimmed by 2 bases and V by 0 bases; bases with no gene match: 3. CDR1 is SEHNR and CDR2 is FQNEAQ in the germline V gene (reference sequence). CDR3 DNA sequence: TGTGCCAGCAGCTTAGCACTAGCGGGAGTAGCTGGGGCCAACGTCCTGACTTTC. It yields the protein CASSLALAGVAGANVLTF.

The gene calls are TRBV6-6 and TRBJ1-2; TRBD1 matches at 10 bases. The CDR3 length is 14 residues. The V gene end was trimmed by 0 bases and the J gene end by 8 bases; junction bases not matched to a gene: 3. Germline assignment: CDR1 MNHNY and CDR2 SVGAGI (reference sequence). The CDR3 DNA follows: TGTGCCAGCAGTTACTCCGACAGGGGGCGAGGCTACACCTTC. The encoded protein is CASSYSDRGRGYTF.

The chain has TRBV7-2 and TRBJ2-5; 11 positions agree with TRBD2. The germline V gene encodes CDR1 SGHTA and CDR2 FQGNSA. The CDR3 extends over 16 amino acids. V was pared by 5 bases and J by 4 bases, with 9 bases of the junction left unmatched. The CDR3 DNA follows: TGTGCCAGCAGCCAAAGGGCTAGCGGGAGGTTAGAGACCCAGTACTTC. Amino acids: CASSQRASGRLETQYF.

Comment on this clonotype: This may be a read error, as it is one base from a much larger clone. The rearrangement joins TRBV12-3 or TRBV12-4 to TRBJ1-1; D is ambiguous. The CDR3 contains 15 residues. Trimming left V 6 bases short and J 5 bases short, with 19 bases between. The DNA of the CDR3 is TGTGCCAGCAGCTCCACACTGTTCGGGATGACTGAAGCTTTCTTT. Translation gives CASSSTLFGMTEAFF.

This clonotype was seen only a few times. V gene TRBV20-1 combines with J gene TRBJ1-1; TRBD1 aligns across 7 bases. Germline V gene sequence: CDR1 DFQATT, CDR2 SNEGSKA (reference sequence). V dropped 3 bases and J dropped 1; count of bases not matched to a gene: 14. This CDR3 spans 17 amino acids. CDR3 sequence: CSASTRGGTPRNTEAFF. The DNA of the CDR3 is TGCAGTGCTAGTACCAGGGGGGGCACGCCTAGGAACACTGAAGCTTTCTTT.

This chain connects TRBV5-5 to TRBJ1-6; no clear D. V was trimmed by 4 bases and J by 0 bases, leaving 5 bases between them. The CDR3 is made up of 14 amino acids. Per germline, CDR1 SGHKS and CDR2 YYEKEE (reference sequence). CDR3 DNA: TGTGCCAGCAGCGGTACCTCCTATAATTCACCCCTCCACTTT. Translation: CASSGTSYNSPLHF.

The chain uses TRBV7-2 and TRBJ2-2; D may be TRBD1 (6 bases). V was cut by 4 bases and J by 5 bases, with 14 bases left in between. The CDR3 length is 15 residues. Germline-derived CDR1 and CDR2 are SGHTA and FQGNSA. CDR3 in amino acids: CASSSEGVKTGELFF. In nucleotides, the CDR3 is TGTGCCAGCAGCTCAGAGGGGGTTAAGACCGGGGAGCTGTTTTTT.

The chain has TRBV27 and TRBJ2-5; 10 bases agree with TRBD2. V dropped 5 bases and J dropped 5; count of bases not matched to a gene: 2. Germline V lookup: CDR1 MNHEY, CDR2 SMNVEV (reference sequence). This CDR3 is 13 amino acids long. DNA for the CDR3: TGTGCCAGCAGTGGACTAGCGGTCGAGACCCAGTACTTC. Translated: CASSGLAVETQYF.

The rearrangement uses TRBV6-1 and TRBJ1-4; D is ambiguous. Trimming removed 3 bases from V and 5 bases from J, with 13 bases in between. The germline gives CDR1 MNHNS, CDR2 SASEGT. This CDR3 comprises 15 residues. The CDR3 sequence: CASSDMQYRNEKLFF. CDR3 in DNA: TGTGCCAGCAGTGACATGCAGTATCGGAATGAAAAACTGTTTTTT.

The rearrangement joins TRBV7-2 to TRBJ1-5, with D hard to call. This CDR3 has 16 residues. In germline, CDR1 is SGHTA, CDR2 FQGNSA. V was cut by 2 bases and J by 3 bases, with 14 bases left in between. The CDR3 spells CASSLNSRRLNQPQHF. The DNA for the CDR3 is TGTGCCAGCAGCTTAAATAGTCGACGGCTCAATCAGCCCCAGCATTTT. Variable domain in full (rest from reference TRBV7-2 and TRBJ1-5): GAGVSQSPSNKVTEKGKDVELRCDPISGHTALYWYRQSLGQGLEFLIYFQGNSAPDKSGLPSDRFSAERTGGSVSTLTIQRTQQEDSAVYLCASSLNSRRLNQPQHFGDGTRLSIL.

A remark on this clonotype: Germline and junction disagree at one end, which may indicate a read error. This chain uses TRBV20-1 with TRBJ2-7, with TRBD2 identical over 15 bases. Germline lookup yields CDR1 DFQATT and CDR2 SNEGSKA (reference sequence). The CDR3 is 16 amino acids. DNA of the CDR3: TGCGGTGCCCAGGGACTAGCGGGAGGACCTACCTACGAGCAGTACTTC. Translating gives CGAQGLAGGPTYEQYF.

This chain uses TRBV20-1 with TRBJ2-3; D possibly uses TRBD1 or TRBD2 (6 bases each). Trimming took off 5 bases at V and 0 bases at J, with 18 bases between the two ends. This CDR3 comprises 16 residues. The germline CDR1 and CDR2 sequences are DFQATT and SNEGSKA (reference sequence). CDR3 sequence reads: CSASIGGETSTDTQYF. The CDR3 DNA sequence: TGCAGTGCTTCAATCGGGGGCGAGACTAGCACAGATACGCAGTATTTT.

This clonotype was seen many times. V is TRBV6-1 and J is TRBJ2-1, with D perhaps matching TRBD2 (6 bases). CDR3 size: 16 residues. V lost 5 bases to trimming and J lost 9 bases, with 23 bases between them. The germline CDR1 and CDR2 sequences are MNHNS and SASEGT. This CDR3 reads CASSSGHGRIMGEQFF. CDR3 DNA: TGTGCCAGCAGTTCCGGGCACGGGAGAATTATGGGTGAGCAGTTCTTC.

This clonotype appeared many times. CDR3 DNA: TGCGCCAGCGGCAGACGGACCGGTAATGGCTACACCTTC. Translating gives CASGRRTGNGYTF. V usage is TRBV10-2 and J usage is TRBJ1-2, with D hard to call. V was pared by 8 bases and J by 6 bases, with 16 bases between. The CDR3 is made up of 13 amino acids. Per germline, CDR1 WSHSY and CDR2 SAAADI.

V usage is TRBV7-2 and J usage is TRBJ2-3; weak D call: TRBD1 (5 bases). The V and J ends lost 5 bases and 6 bases respectively, with 15 bases between them. The germline gives CDR1 SGHTA, CDR2 FQGNSA. The CDR3 consists of 14 residues. CDR3 loop: CASSLVGPMDTQYF. As DNA, the CDR3 is TGTGCCAGCAGCCTAGTGGGGCCTATGGATACGCAGTATTTT.

On this clonotype itself: A junction boundary mismatches the germline segment, possibly from a read error. V gene TRBV15 combines with J gene TRBJ2-7; D may be TRBD1 or TRBD2 (6 bases each). The CDR3 runs to 17 residues. Germline assignment: CDR1 LNHNV and CDR2 YYDKDF (reference sequence). This chain's CDR3 is CATSRDMGGLASDEQYF. Written as DNA, the CDR3 is TGCGCCACCAGCAGAGATATGGGGGGCCTAGCGTCCGATGAGCAGTACTTC.

The chain combines TRBV12-3 or TRBV12-4 with TRBJ2-7; TRBD1 is a possible D gene (6 bases). Trimming pared 2 bases from V and 6 bases from J, leaving 17 bases between. The CDR3 length is 15 residues. As DNA, the CDR3 is TGTGCCAGCAGTTTATCGATACAGGGCCCCGCCGAGCAGTACTTC. This codes for CASSLSIQGPAEQYF.

This clonotype has a handful of counts. At one end, the junction sequence differs from germline, possibly due to a read error. V gene TRBV20-1 combines with J gene TRBJ2-1; D is uncertain. Germline V gene lookup returns CDR1 DFQATT and CDR2 SNEGSKA (reference sequence). This CDR3 spans 13 amino acids. As DNA, the CDR3 is TGCAGTGCTAGAGATCCCAGCTACACTGAGCAGTTCTTC. Protein product: CSARDPSYTEQFF.